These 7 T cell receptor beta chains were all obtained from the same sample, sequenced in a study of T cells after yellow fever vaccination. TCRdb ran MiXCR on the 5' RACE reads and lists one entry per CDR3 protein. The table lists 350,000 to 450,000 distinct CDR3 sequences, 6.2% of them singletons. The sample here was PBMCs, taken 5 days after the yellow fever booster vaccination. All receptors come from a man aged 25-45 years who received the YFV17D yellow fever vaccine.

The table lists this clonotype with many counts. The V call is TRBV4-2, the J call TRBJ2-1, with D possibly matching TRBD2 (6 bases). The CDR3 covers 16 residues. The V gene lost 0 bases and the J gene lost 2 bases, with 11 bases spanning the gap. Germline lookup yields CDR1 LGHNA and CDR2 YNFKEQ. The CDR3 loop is CASSQDRGYPYNEQFF. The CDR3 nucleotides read TGTGCCAGCAGCCAAGATCGGGGGTACCCCTACAATGAGCAGTTCTTC.

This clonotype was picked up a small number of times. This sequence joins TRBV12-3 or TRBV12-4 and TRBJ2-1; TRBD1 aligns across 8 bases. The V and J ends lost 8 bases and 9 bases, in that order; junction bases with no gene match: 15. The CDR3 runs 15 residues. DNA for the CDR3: TGTGCCAGCTCCCCCCAGGGGGCGGGTATAGGTGAGCAGTTCTTC. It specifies CASSPQGAGIGEQFF.

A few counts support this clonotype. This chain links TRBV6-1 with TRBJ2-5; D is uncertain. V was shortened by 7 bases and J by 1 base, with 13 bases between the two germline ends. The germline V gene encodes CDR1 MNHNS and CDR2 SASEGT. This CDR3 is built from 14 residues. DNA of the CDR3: TGTGCCAGCATTCCACATCGTCCCCAAGAGACCCAGTACTTC. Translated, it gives CASIPHRPQETQYF.

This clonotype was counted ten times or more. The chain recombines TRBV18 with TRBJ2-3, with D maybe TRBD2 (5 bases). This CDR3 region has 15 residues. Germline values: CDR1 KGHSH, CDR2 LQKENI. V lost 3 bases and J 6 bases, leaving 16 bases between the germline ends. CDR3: CASSPLAGYGDTQYF. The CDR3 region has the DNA TGTGCCAGCTCACCCCTAGCAGGTTACGGCGATACGCAGTATTTT. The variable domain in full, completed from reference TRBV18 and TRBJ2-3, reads NAGVMQNPRHLVRRRGQEARLRCSPMKGHSHVYWYRQLPEEGLKFMVYLQKENIIDESGMPKERFSAEFPKEGPSILRIQQVVRGDSAAYFCASSPLAGYGDTQYFGPGTRLTVL.

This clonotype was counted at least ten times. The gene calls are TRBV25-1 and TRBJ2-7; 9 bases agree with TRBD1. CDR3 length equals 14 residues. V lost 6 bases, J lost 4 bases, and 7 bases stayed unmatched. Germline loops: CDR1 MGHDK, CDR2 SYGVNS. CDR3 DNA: TGTGCCAGCAGCGCCGGGACAGGGTCTTACGAGCAGTACTTC. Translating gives CASSAGTGSYEQYF.

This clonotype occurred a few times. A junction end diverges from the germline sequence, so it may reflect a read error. The CDR3 sequence is CANSLGPPLGPDTQYF. The CDR3 DNA follows: TGTGCCAACAGCTTAGGACCCCCACTCGGCCCAGATACGCAGTATTTT. This chain connects TRBV7-2 to TRBJ2-3; D is uncertain. Per the germline V gene, CDR1 is SGHTA and CDR2 is FQGNSA. The CDR3 extends over 16 amino acids.

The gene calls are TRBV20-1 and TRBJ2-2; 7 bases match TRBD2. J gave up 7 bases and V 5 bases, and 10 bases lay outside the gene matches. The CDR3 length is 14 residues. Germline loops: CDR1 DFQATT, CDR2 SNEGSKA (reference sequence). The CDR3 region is CSAFSRLALGELFF. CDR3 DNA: TGCAGTGCTTTCTCCCGACTAGCCCTCGGGGAGCTGTTTTTT.